This T cell receptor beta chain was sequenced during a study of shared clonotypes between healthy human individuals. Clones were read by immunoSEQ multiplex PCR, and TCRdb kept only the in-frame ones, dropping some. The table has more than 850,000 clones, around three quarters seen once. V dropped 7 bases and J dropped 4; count of bases not matched to a gene: 8. The CDR3 spans 15 residues. Germline CDR1 and CDR2: LNHDA and SQIVND (reference sequence). Sequencing was done on a sample of memory CD4+ T cells from PBMCs. Specified subset: CD45RA-negative fraction. The chain has TRBV19 and TRBJ1-5, with TRBD1 matching over 9 bases. This TCR was sampled from a man aged 18 to 30 in good health. Some clones in this sample may be carry-over from other donors' samples. CDR3 sequence reads: CASIRGGQGNQPQHF. The CDR3 DNA follows: TGTGCCAGTATCCGGGGGGGACAGGGAAATCAGCCCCAGCATTTT.